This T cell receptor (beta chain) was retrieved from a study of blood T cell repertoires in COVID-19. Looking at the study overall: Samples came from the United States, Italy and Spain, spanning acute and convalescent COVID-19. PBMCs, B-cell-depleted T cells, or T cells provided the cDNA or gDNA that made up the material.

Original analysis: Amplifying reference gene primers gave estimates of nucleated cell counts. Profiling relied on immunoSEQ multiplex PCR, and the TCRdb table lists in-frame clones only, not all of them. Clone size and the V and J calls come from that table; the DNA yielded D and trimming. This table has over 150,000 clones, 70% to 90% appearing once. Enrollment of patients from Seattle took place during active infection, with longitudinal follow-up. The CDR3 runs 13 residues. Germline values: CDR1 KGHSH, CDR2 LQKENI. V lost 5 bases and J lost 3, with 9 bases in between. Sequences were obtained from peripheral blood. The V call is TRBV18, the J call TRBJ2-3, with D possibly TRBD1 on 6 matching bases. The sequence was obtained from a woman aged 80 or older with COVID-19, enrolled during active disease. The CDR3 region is CASSAGETDTQYF. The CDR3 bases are TGTGCCAGCTCAGCAGGGGAAACAGATACGCAGTATTTT.